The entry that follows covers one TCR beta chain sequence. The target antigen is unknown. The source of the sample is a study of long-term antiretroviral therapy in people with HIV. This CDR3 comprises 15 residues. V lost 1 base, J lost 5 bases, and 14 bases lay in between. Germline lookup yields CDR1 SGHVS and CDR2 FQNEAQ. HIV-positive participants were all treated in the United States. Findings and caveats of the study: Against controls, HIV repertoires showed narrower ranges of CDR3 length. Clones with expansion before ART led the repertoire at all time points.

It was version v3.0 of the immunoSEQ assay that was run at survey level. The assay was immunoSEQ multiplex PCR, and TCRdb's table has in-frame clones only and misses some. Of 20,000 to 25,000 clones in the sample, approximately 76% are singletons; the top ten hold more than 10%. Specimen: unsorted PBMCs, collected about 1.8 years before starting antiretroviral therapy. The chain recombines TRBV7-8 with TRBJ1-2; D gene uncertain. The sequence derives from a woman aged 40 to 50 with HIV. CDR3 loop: CASSLGSGLLYGYTF. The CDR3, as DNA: TGTGCCAGCAGCTTAGGCTCGGGCCTCTTGTATGGCTACACCTTC.